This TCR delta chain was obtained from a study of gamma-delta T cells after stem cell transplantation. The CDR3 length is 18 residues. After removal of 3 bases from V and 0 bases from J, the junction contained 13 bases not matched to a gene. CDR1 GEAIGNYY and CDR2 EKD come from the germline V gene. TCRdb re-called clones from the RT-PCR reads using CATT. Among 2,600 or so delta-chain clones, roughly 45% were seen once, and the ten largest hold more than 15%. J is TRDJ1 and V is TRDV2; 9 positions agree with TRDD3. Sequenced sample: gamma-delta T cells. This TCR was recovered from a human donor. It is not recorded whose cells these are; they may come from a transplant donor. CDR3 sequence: CACDSVLGDPAYTDKLIF. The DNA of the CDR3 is TGTGCCTGTGACTCAGTACTGGGGGACCCTGCGTACACCGATAAACTCATCTTT.